These T cell receptor beta chains were read from a single sample in a study of shared T cell receptors in the human thymus. The method was immunoSEQ multiplex PCR; TCRdb's version includes in-frame clones alone and lacks a portion of them. The sample consists of hundreds of thousands of clones, about 87% of them appearing once. These data also featured in a second study, about human thymus T cells.

Sequencing used thymocytes. The receptors were gathered from a boy in the first two years of life with a congenital heart defect. Both conserved end residues are part of each CDR3. The D gene is left open where the match is weak. Not all rows give a size; the values are once, few, many and, for expanded clones, a class.

.	TRBV10-2	TRBJ1-2	.	CASSESRGGYTF	TGCGCCAGCAGTGAGTCTAGGGGAGGCTACACCTTC
.	TRBV9	TRBJ2-1	TRBD1	CASSPRDRGNNYNEQFF	TGTGCCAGCAGCCCTCGGGACAGGGGGAACAACTACAATGAGCAGTTCTTC
.	TRBV27	TRBJ2-3	TRBD2	CASSRTSGTSTDTQYF	TGTGCCAGCAGTAGGACTAGCGGGACTAGCACAGATACGCAGTATTTT
.	TRBV11-2	TRBJ1-1	.	CASSLGGGGEDTEAFF	TGTGCCAGCAGCTTAGGGGGCGGGGGGGAGGACACTGAAGCTTTCTTT
.	TRBV27	TRBJ2-7	TRBD1	CASSPLPGTGGEEQYF	TGTGCCAGCAGTCCTCTCCCCGGGACAGGGGGGGAAGAGCAGTACTTC
.	TRBV7-6	TRBJ2-2	.	CASSFREYTGELFF	TGTGCCAGCAGCTTTCGAGAGTACACCGGGGAGCTGTTTTTT
.	TRBV5-4	TRBJ2-1	.	CASRLGREQFF	TGTGCCAGCAGATTAGGGAGGGAGCAGTTCTTC
.	TRBV6-1	TRBJ2-7	TRBD1	CASSEQGVGYEQYF	TGTGCCAGCAGTGAACAGGGGGTAGGCTACGAGCAGTACTTC
.	TRBV5-6	TRBJ2-5	.	CASSLGVLRGTQYF	TGTGCCAGCAGCTTGGGGGTCTTACGGGGGACCCAGTACTTC
.	TRBV2	TRBJ2-4	TRBD2	CASRLAGLAKNIQYF	TGTGCCAGCAGACTAGCGGGACTAGCCAAAAACATTCAGTACTTC
.	TRBV4-3	TRBJ2-1	TRBD2	CASRKGRENFHNEQFF	TGCGCCAGCAGGAAGGGGCGGGAGAACTTTCACAATGAGCAGTTCTTC
.	TRBV15	TRBJ1-5	.	CATSSWGPQSNQPQHF	TGTGCCACCAGCAGCTGGGGGCCGCAAAGCAATCAGCCCCAGCATTTT
.	TRBV5-1	TRBJ2-7	TRBD1	CASSLGGPAGGISYEQYF	TGCGCCAGCAGCTTGGGGGGCCCGGCAGGGGGCATCTCCTACGAGCAGTACTTC
.	TRBV4-1	TRBJ1-3	.	CASSQVGRGGSGNTIYF	TGCGCCAGCAGCCAAGTTGGCAGGGGTGGCTCTGGAAACACCATATATTTT
.	TRBV6-5	TRBJ2-5	.	CASSRDSLGETQYF	TGTGCCAGCAGTCGGGACTCTCTGGGAGAGACCCAGTACTTC
.	TRBV4-1	TRBJ2-2	.	CASSQAPGHVGTGELFF	TGCGCCAGCAGCCAAGCACCGGGACACGTCGGGACCGGGGAGCTGTTTTTT
.	TRBV7-8	TRBJ1-2	.	CASSLDRGNYGYTF	TGTGCCAGCAGCTTAGATAGGGGAAACTATGGCTACACCTTC
.	TRBV5-5	TRBJ2-6	.	CASSSDRKASGANVLTF	TGTGCCAGCAGCTCCGACAGGAAAGCCTCTGGGGCCAACGTCCTGACTTTC
once	TRBV4-2	TRBJ1-2	TRBD1	CASSQVGSGTGDYGYTF	TGTGCCAGCAGCCAAGTAGGATCCGGGACAGGGGACTATGGCTACACCTTC
.	TRBV25-1	TRBJ2-2	.	CASSEAGSVTGELFF	TGTGCCAGCAGTGAAGCGGGCAGCGTCACCGGGGAGCTGTTTTTT
.	TRBV4-3	TRBJ2-7	TRBD1	CASSVRQGAFPYEQYF	TGCGCCAGCAGCGTTCGACAGGGGGCTTTCCCCTACGAGCAGTACTTC
.	TRBV6-5	TRBJ2-7	TRBD2	CASSYSGLAAYEQYF	TGTGCCAGCAGCTACTCTGGACTAGCGGCCTACGAGCAGTACTTC
.	TRBV27	TRBJ2-5	TRBD1	CASSWKRGPWGETQYF	TGTGCCAGCAGTTGGAAGAGGGGGCCTTGGGGGGAGACCCAGTACTTC
.	TRBV4-3	TRBJ2-2	TRBD2	CASSQDPRNTQTSGNTGELFF	TGCGCCAGCAGCCAAGACCCCCGGAACACACAGACTAGCGGAAACACCGGGGAGCTGTTTTTT